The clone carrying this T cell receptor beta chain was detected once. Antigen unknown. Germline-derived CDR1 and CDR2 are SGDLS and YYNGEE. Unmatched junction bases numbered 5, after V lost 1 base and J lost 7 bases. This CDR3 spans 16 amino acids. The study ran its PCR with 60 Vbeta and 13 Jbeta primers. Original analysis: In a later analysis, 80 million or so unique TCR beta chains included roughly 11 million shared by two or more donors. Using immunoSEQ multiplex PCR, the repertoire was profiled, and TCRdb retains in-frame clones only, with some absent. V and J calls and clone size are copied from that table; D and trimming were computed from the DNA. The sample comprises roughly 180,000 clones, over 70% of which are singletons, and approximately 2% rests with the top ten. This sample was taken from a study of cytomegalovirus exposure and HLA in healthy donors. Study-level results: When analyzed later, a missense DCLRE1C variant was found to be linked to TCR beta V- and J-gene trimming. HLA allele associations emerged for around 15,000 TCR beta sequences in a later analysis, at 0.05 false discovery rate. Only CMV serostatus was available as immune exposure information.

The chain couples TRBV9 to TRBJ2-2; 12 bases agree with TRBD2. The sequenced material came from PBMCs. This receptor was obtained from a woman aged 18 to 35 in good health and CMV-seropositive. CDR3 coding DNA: TGTGCCAGCAGCGTAAGGACTAGCGGGGTCGGCGGGGAGCTGTTTTTT. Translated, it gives CASSVRTSGVGGELFF.